Below, 32 T cell receptor beta chains from the same sample are listed, as sequenced in a study of blood T cells in healthy people across ages. With a J-beta primer mix and a sample-barcoded 5' primer, a second PCR ran about 7 to 11 cycles. A single record per CDR3 protein comes from TCRdb applying MiXCR to the 5' RACE reads. The sample has 1 million or so distinct CDR3 sequences; about 25% are singletons. The sample was also reused in another study, on T cells of mothers and their children.

The sequenced material came from blood. Receptors were obtained from a girl aged 2 to 10 in good health.

In this sample, this clonotype turned up a few times. The rearrangement joins TRBV12-3 or TRBV12-4 to TRBJ1-6; the D is unclear. Trimming left V 7 bases short and J 2 bases short, with 27 bases between. The CDR3 sequence is 20 residues long. The CDR3 DNA reads TGTGCCAGCACCTTAGACCCCGTCACCCCGAGCAGGACCTATAATTCACCCCTCCACTTT. Its protein product is CASTLDPVTPSRTYNSPLHF.

V is TRBV9 and J is TRBJ2-5; the D gene could be TRBD1 or TRBD2 (5 bases each). The CDR3 has 14 residues. CDR1 SGDLS and CDR2 YYNGEE come from the germline V gene. Trimming took off 1 base at V and 3 bases at J, with 10 bases between the two ends. The CDR3: CASSVRGREETQYF. As DNA, the CDR3 is TGTGCCAGCAGCGTAAGGGGACGGGAAGAGACCCAGTACTTC.

This clonotype has more than one count but fewer than ten. The V call is TRBV20-1, the J call TRBJ1-2, with D possibly being TRBD1 (5 bases). Deletions cut 5 bases from V and 8 bases from J, with 12 bases between. The CDR3 totals 11 residues. The V gene's germline CDR1 is DFQATT and CDR2 SNEGSKA (reference sequence). CDR3 sequence (DNA): TGCAGTGCTCGAGGGGTCCAGGGCTACACCTTC. It encodes CSARGVQGYTF.

The chain couples TRBV29-1 to TRBJ2-1, with D possibly TRBD2 on 6 matching bases. Germline-derived CDR1 and CDR2 are SQVTM and ANQGSEA. The length of the CDR3 is 16 residues. V shed 1 base and J shed 6 bases, with 19 bases lying between them. The CDR3 DNA is TGCAGCGTTGAAGTCGGGAGCAGGACTCGGGTCAATGAGCAGTTCTTC. Its protein is CSVEVGSRTRVNEQFF.

The chain joins TRBV11-3 to TRBJ2-7; the D gene is possibly TRBD1 (6 bases). Germline CDR1 and CDR2: SGHNT and YENEEA. The CDR3 totals 14 residues. V lost 5 bases, J lost 3 bases, and 14 bases lay in between. This CDR3 reads CASSPFYRDYEQYF. The DNA for the CDR3 is TGTGCCAGCAGCCCCTTCTACAGGGACTACGAGCAGTACTTC.

The chain has TRBV20-1 and TRBJ2-1; D not certain. There are 13 residues in the CDR3. Germline loops: CDR1 DFQATT, CDR2 SNEGSKA (reference sequence). V was shortened by 5 bases and J by 9 bases, with 17 bases between the two germline ends. The CDR3 DNA follows: TGCAGTGCTCCGCCTAGGTCCTCGCCTGAGCAGTTCTTC. This translates into CSAPPRSSPEQFF.

This clonotype has a count of ten or more. The chain uses TRBV7-9 and TRBJ1-5; possible D gene TRBD1, 5 bases. The CDR3 is 13 residues long. V was clipped by 1 base and J by 5 bases, with 6 bases between them. CDR1 is SEHNR and CDR2 is FQNEAQ in the germline V gene (reference sequence). As DNA, the CDR3 is TGTGCCAGCAGCTTAGGGGACGATCAGCCCCAGCATTTT. This sequence encodes CASSLGDDQPQHF. The variable domain in full, with the rest retrieved from reference TRBV7-9 and TRBJ1-5, is DTGVSQNPRHKITKRGQNVTFRCDPISEHNRLYWYRQTLGQGPEFLTYFQNEAQLEKSRLLSDRFSAERPKGSFSTLEIQRTEQGDSAMYLCASSLGDDQPQHFGDGTRLSIL.

The gene calls are TRBV28 and TRBJ2-3; tentative D call: TRBD1 (5 bases). V was shortened by 3 bases and J by 0 bases, with 10 bases between the two germline ends. Per germline, CDR1 MDHEN and CDR2 SYDVKM. The CDR3 length is 15 residues. CDR3 residues: CASSFGAVSTDTQYF. As DNA, the CDR3 is TGTGCCAGCAGTTTTGGGGCTGTGAGCACAGATACGCAGTATTTT.

This sequence joins TRBV12-3 or TRBV12-4 and TRBJ2-3, with TRBD2 matching over 9 bases. The CDR3 is 16 residues long. V trimming: 4 bases; J trimming: 6 bases; junction bases outside the gene matches: 11. This chain's CDR3 is CASSSRLAGSEDTQYF. CDR3 nucleotide sequence: TGTGCCAGCAGTTCTAGGCTAGCGGGGTCCGAGGATACGCAGTATTTT.

The CDR3 here is CASSLRAIFTDTQYF. The CDR3 DNA is TGTGCCAGCAGCCTAAGGGCTATTTTCACAGATACGCAGTATTTT. The chain carries TRBV12-3 or TRBV12-4 and TRBJ2-3, with D unresolved. There are 15 residues in the CDR3. V lost 6 bases and J 2 bases, leaving 15 bases between the germline ends.

CDR3 in DNA: TGCGCCAGCCCCTCGGGGCACAAAAACATTCAGTACTTC. Translation: CASPSGHKNIQYF. The chain joins TRBV5-1 to TRBJ2-4, with D perhaps being TRBD1 or TRBD2 (5 bases each). CDR1 is SGHRS, CDR2 YFSETQ, per germline. The CDR3 extends over 13 amino acids. Between the trimmed V and J ends, which lost 7 bases and 3 bases, there was a span of 11 bases.

This clonotype has just one count. J is TRBJ2-1 and V is TRBV5-1; 10 nucleotides align to TRBD2. TRBJ2-7 explains the end of the DNA better; the J call may be wrong. Germline CDR1 SGHRS, CDR2 YFSETQ. The CDR3 spans 15 residues. For the CDR3, the DNA is TGCGCCAGCAGCTTGGTGGTAGCGGGAGGTTCGGAGCAGTACTTC. Its protein product is CASSLVVAGGSEQYF.

This clonotype occurred a few times. The chain links TRBV9 to TRBJ2-1, with D possibly matching TRBD2 (5 bases). The V end was cut by 0 bases, the J end by 0 bases, with 10 bases between. This CDR3 has 16 residues. The V gene's germline CDR1 is SGDLS and CDR2 YYNGEE. The CDR3 protein is CASSVAPRGSYNEQFF. The CDR3 DNA sequence: TGTGCCAGCAGCGTAGCTCCCCGGGGCTCCTACAATGAGCAGTTCTTC.

This clonotype turned up a few times. The chain uses TRBV7-9 and TRBJ2-5; TRBD2 aligns across 10 bases. CDR1 is SEHNR and CDR2 is FQNEAQ in the germline V gene (reference sequence). The CDR3 runs to 15 residues. V lost 8 bases to trimming and J lost 4 bases; unmatched junction nucleotides: 10. CDR3 nucleotide sequence: TGTGCCAGCGGGGGGGAGCGGACTAGCGGAGAGACCCAGTACTTC. Translating it yields CASGGERTSGETQYF.

This chain joins TRBV7-2 and TRBJ1-2, with no clear D. Germline V CDR1 and CDR2: SGHTA, FQGNSA. Between the trimmed V and J ends, which lost 6 bases and 0 bases, there was a span of 8 bases. CDR3 length: 13 residues. The CDR3 nucleotides are TGTGCCAGCAGAGTTACAGCTAACTATGGCTACACCTTC. It yields the protein CASRVTANYGYTF.

The chain has TRBV12-5 and TRBJ2-5; D is possibly TRBD2 (5 bases). V lost 7 bases and J lost 3, with 15 bases in between. This CDR3 comprises 14 residues. Looked up from germline, CDR1 is LGHNT and CDR2 is FRNRAP. CDR3 sequence (DNA): TGTGCTAGTGTCCCGAACGGGGAAGAAGAGACCCAGTACTTC. Protein sequence: CASVPNGEEETQYF.

The J gene is TRBJ1-4, the V gene TRBV27, with D unresolved. V lost 8 bases and J 0 bases, leaving 13 bases between the germline ends. CDR1 and CDR2 (germline): MNHEY, SMNVEV (reference sequence). There are 15 residues in the CDR3. The CDR3 region is CASGTQSATNEKLFF. The CDR3 nucleotides are TGTGCCAGCGGCACCCAGAGCGCAACTAATGAAAAACTGTTTTTT.

This clonotype was seen a few times. The V call is TRBV11-3, the J call TRBJ2-5; D is perhaps TRBD1 or TRBD2 (5 bases each). The closer fit of TRBJ2-1 to the DNA end suggests the J call may be wrong. This CDR3 contains 15 residues. The V gene's germline CDR1 is SGHNT and CDR2 YENEEA. The CDR3 is CASSLNTGPGPEQFF. DNA of the CDR3: TGTGCCAGCAGCTTAAACACGGGACCAGGCCCTGAGCAGTTCTTC.

The rearrangement uses TRBV29-1 and TRBJ2-3; D unresolved. The CDR3 length is 10 residues. Germline V gives CDR1 SQVTM, CDR2 ANQGSEA. The CDR3 here is CSVRTDTQYF. DNA of the CDR3: TGCAGTGTTCGCACAGATACGCAGTATTTT.

This clonotype was observed a handful of times. This sequence joins TRBV7-3 and TRBJ2-5, with D maybe TRBD1 (6 bases). The CDR3 is 15 amino acids. Germline CDR1 is SGHTA and CDR2 is FQGTGA. The germline V and J ends were trimmed by 3 bases and 5 bases, with 16 bases remaining between them. The CDR3 DNA reads TGTGCCAGCAGCTTCCTACAGGGCCCGAGGGAGACCCAGTACTTC. This codes for CASSFLQGPRETQYF.

This clonotype has just a few counts. The chain combines TRBV20-1 with TRBJ2-7, with no clear D. Looked up from germline, CDR1 is DFQATT and CDR2 is SNEGSKA (reference sequence). V gave up 3 bases and J gave up 3 bases, with 18 bases separating them. The CDR3 extends over 15 amino acids. The CDR3 DNA follows: TGCAGTGCTAGCTTTCTCCCGGAAGCGCACTACGAGCAGTACTTC. Encoded protein: CSASFLPEAHYEQYF.

V usage is TRBV7-9 and J usage is TRBJ1-6, with D perhaps matching TRBD1 (6 bases). Deletions cut 1 base from V and 7 bases from J, with 11 bases between. From germline, CDR1 is SEHNR and CDR2 FQNEAQ (reference sequence). The CDR3 has 15 amino acids. CDR3 sequence (DNA): TGTGCCAGCAGCTTAGTGGGGGGGACAAATTCACCCCTCCACTTT. Translation gives CASSLVGGTNSPLHF.

This clonotype showed up just a few times. The gene calls are TRBV6-1 and TRBJ1-4; tentatively, D is TRBD1 (5 bases). Trimming cost V 6 bases and J 7 bases, with 15 bases left between them. CDR3 length: 14 amino acids. Germline V gene lookup returns CDR1 MNHNS and CDR2 SASEGT. The CDR3 DNA reads as TGTGCCAGCAGCTGGGGGGAGGGTCTTGAAAAACTGTTTTTT. Its protein is CASSWGEGLEKLFF.

The rearrangement joins TRBV20-1 to TRBJ1-5; D is unclear. Germline V gene data show CDR1 as DFQATT and CDR2 as SNEGSKA (reference sequence). V lost 3 bases and J 5 bases, leaving 11 bases between the germline ends. CDR3 length: 13 amino acids. CDR3 in amino acids: CSASFSPDQPQHF. As DNA, the CDR3 is TGCAGTGCTAGTTTTTCTCCGGATCAGCCCCAGCATTTT.

Only a few counts were recorded for this clonotype. The J gene is TRBJ2-5, the V gene TRBV28; 10 bases fit TRBD2. CDR1 and CDR2 from the germline V gene are MDHEN and SYDVKM. The CDR3 is 17 amino acids. Trimming at V came to 1 base and at J to 5 bases, leaving 10 bases not matched to a gene. In DNA form, the CDR3 reads TGTGCCAGCAGTTTATTGGAGCGGGAGGGCCGTTATGAGACCCAGTACTTC. Translating it yields CASSLLEREGRYETQYF.

This chain links TRBV15 with TRBJ1-3; D is undetermined. V was clipped by 2 bases and J by 4 bases, with 6 bases between them. This CDR3 comprises 13 residues. CDR1 is LNHNV, CDR2 YYDKDF, per germline (reference sequence). The CDR3 nucleotides read TGTGCCACCAGCAGACCGGGAGGAAACACCATATATTTT. This sequence encodes CATSRPGGNTIYF. The variable domain in full, completed from reference TRBV15 and TRBJ1-3, reads DAMVIQNPRYQVTQFGKPVTLSCSQTLNHNVMYWYQQKSSQAPKLLFHYYDKDFNNEADTPDNFQSRRPNTSFCFLDIRSPGLGDTAMYLCATSRPGGNTIYFGEGSWLTVV.

This clonotype was detected only a few times. The chain joins TRBV4-3 to TRBJ2-5; D is unresolved. Germline values: CDR1 LGHNA, CDR2 YSLEER. The CDR3 has 15 amino acids. V lost 1 base and J lost 1, with 10 bases in between. The CDR3 reads CASSQVIGSQETQYF. CDR3 in DNA: TGCGCCAGCAGCCAAGTCATTGGAAGCCAAGAGACCCAGTACTTC.

This clonotype turned up a few times. The rearrangement joins TRBV28 to TRBJ2-1; D perhaps matches TRBD2 (6 bases). Per germline, CDR1 MDHEN and CDR2 SYDVKM. V lost 5 bases and J 3 bases, leaving 14 bases between the germline ends. The CDR3 extends over 15 amino acids. CDR3 residues: CASSAPSEGYNEQFF. CDR3 coding DNA: TGTGCCAGCAGTGCGCCTAGCGAGGGCTACAATGAGCAGTTCTTC. Combining the CDR3 with reference TRBV28 and TRBJ2-1 gives the whole variable domain DVKVTQSSRYLVKRTGEKVFLECVQDMDHENMFWYRQDPGLGLRLIYFSYDVKMKEKGDIPEGYSVSREKKERFSLILESASTNQTSMYLCASSAPSEGYNEQFFGPGTRLTVL.

In this sample, this clonotype turned up a few times. This chain links TRBV12-3 or TRBV12-4 with TRBJ1-1; 7 bases agree with TRBD1. This CDR3 spans 17 amino acids. V was pared by 2 bases and J by 0 bases, with 9 bases of the junction left unmatched. The CDR3 loop reads CASSLQGGGPLNTEAFF. Here the CDR3 DNA reads TGTGCCAGCAGTTTACAGGGGGGGGGACCCTTGAACACTGAAGCTTTCTTT.

The V gene is TRBV7-3, the J gene TRBJ2-5; the match to TRBD2 covers 9 bases. Matching the DNA end better, TRBJ2-1 makes the J call doubtful. The germline gives CDR1 SGHTA, CDR2 FQGTGA. CDR3 length: 14 amino acids. CDR3 in amino acids: CASSLSTSGSEQFF. The CDR3 nucleotides are TGTGCCAGCAGCCTCTCGACTAGCGGTAGTGAGCAGTTCTTC.

The gene calls are TRBV24-1 and TRBJ2-5; D is undetermined. The CDR3 is 16 amino acids. CDR1 is KGHDR and CDR2 is SFDVKD in the germline V gene. Trimming cost V 3 bases and J 5 bases, with 18 bases left between them. Here the CDR3 reads CATSDDLGPTGETQYF. In DNA form, the CDR3 reads TGTGCCACCAGTGATGACCTCGGACCCACCGGGGAGACCCAGTACTTC.

This chain joins TRBV4-1 and TRBJ2-1; D is ambiguous. The germline V and J ends were trimmed by 4 bases and 8 bases, with 12 bases remaining between them. CDR3 length equals 13 residues. Germline loops: CDR1 MGHRA, CDR2 YSYEKL. CDR3 loop: CASSRGFQDEQFF. CDR3 sequence (DNA): TGCGCCAGCAGCCGGGGATTTCAGGATGAGCAGTTCTTC.